The source of this T cell receptor (beta chain) is a study of blood T cell repertoires in COVID-19. This CDR3 has 13 residues. Between the trimmed V and J ends, which lost 5 bases and 4 bases, there was a span of 11 bases. CDR1 and CDR2 (germline): SEHNR, FQNEAQ (reference sequence). This clone was seen a handful of times. Generated by immunoSEQ multiplex PCR, the TCRdb table keeps only in-frame clones and is missing some. Of about 190,000 clones listed, about nine tenths are singletons. The specimen was peripheral blood. The rearrangement joins TRBV7-9 to TRBJ1-2, with D possibly being TRBD1 (6 bases). This clonotype originated in a man aged 45 to 65 with acute or convalescent COVID-19. The CDR3 DNA reads as TGTGCCAGCAGCCATACAGGGATCTATGGCTACACCTTC. Translation: CASSHTGIYGYTF.